This TCR beta chain was captured by sequencing in a study of cytomegalovirus exposure and HLA in healthy donors. Study details: The approximately 120 validation repertoires used the same platform as the roughly 670 first-cohort repertoires, a later analysis reported.

Only in-frame clones appear in the TCRdb table, and some are missing; sequencing was by immunoSEQ multiplex PCR. There are 70,000 to 80,000 clones in the sample; roughly 94% occur only once, and 2.1% lies in the top ten. V lost 6 bases and J lost 4; bases outside the gene matches: 4. Germline-derived CDR1 and CDR2 are SGHNT and YENEEA. The CDR3 is 13 amino acids. This TCR was sampled from a woman between 18 and 29 years old in good health and CMV-seronegative. The gene calls are TRBV11-3 and TRBJ2-7, with 9 bases aligning to TRBD1. The specimen was PBMCs. This CDR3 reads CASRGTGLYEQYF. The CDR3 nucleotides are TGTGCCAGCAGAGGGACAGGGTTGTACGAGCAGTACTTC.